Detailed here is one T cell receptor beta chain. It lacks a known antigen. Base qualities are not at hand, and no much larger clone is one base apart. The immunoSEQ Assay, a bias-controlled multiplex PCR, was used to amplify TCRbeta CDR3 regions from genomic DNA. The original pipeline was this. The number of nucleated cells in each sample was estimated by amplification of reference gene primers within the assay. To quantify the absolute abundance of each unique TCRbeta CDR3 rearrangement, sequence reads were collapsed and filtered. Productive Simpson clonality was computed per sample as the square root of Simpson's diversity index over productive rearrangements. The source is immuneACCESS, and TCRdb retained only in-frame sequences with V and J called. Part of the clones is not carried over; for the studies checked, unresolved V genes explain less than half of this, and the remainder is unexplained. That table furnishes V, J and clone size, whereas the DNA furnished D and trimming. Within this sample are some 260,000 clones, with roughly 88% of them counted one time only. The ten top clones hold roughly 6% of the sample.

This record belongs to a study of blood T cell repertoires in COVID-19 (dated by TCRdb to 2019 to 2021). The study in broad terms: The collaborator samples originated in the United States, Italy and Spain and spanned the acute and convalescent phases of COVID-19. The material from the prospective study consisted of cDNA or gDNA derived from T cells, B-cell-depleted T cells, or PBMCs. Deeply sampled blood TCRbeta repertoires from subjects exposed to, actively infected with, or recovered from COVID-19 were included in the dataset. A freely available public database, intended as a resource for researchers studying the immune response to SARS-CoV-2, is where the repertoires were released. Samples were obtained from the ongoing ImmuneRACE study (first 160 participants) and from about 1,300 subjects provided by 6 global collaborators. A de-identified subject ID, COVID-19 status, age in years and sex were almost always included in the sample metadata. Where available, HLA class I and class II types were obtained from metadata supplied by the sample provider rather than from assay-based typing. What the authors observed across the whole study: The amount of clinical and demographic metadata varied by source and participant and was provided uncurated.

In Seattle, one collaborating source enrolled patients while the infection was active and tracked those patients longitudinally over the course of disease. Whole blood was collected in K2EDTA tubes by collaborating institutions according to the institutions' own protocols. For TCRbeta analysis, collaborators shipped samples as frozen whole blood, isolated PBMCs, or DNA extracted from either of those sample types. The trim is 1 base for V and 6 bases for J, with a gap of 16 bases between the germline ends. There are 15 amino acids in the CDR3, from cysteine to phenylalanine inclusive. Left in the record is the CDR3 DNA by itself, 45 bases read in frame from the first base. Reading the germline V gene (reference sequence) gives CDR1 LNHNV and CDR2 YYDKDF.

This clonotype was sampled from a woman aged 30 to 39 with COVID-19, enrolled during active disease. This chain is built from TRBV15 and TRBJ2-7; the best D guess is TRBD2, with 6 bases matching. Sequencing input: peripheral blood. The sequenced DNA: TGTGCCACCAGCAGAGTCGTCCTTCCAGCGGGCGAGCAGTACTTC. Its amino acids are CATSRVVLPAGEQYF.